A selection of T cell receptor beta chains follows, all from one sample in a study of blood T cell repertoires in COVID-19. The protocol was immunoSEQ multiplex PCR, while the TCRdb copy is restricted to in-frame clones and leaves out a portion. The table lists 95,000 to 150,000 clones, approximately 83% of them singletons. Sequencing used peripheral blood. These receptors came from an elderly man with acute or convalescent COVID-19. Both conserved end residues are part of each CDR3. The D gene is left open where the match is weak. Expanded clones get a size class; other rows say once, few or many, or leave the size out.

D	size	V	J	CDR3	DNA
-	-	TRBV9	TRBJ1-6	CASSGQGASYNSPLHF	TGTGCCAGCAGCGGCCAGGGCGCGTCCTATAATTCACCCCTCCACTTT
TRBD1	-	TRBV2	TRBJ2-5	CASSGTGGGETQYF	TGTGCCAGCAGTGGGACAGGGGGCGGGGAGACCCAGTACTTC
-	few	TRBV4-1	TRBJ1-1	CASSQLLQKSNTEAFF	TGCGCCAGCAGCCAATTGCTCCAGAAATCCAACACTGAAGCTTTCTTT
-	-	TRBV19	TRBJ1-4	CASSTQQGSSEKLFF	TGTGCCAGTAGTACCCAACAGGGTTCTTCTGAAAAACTGTTTTTT
-	-	TRBV4-1	TRBJ1-1	CASSRGGDTGMNTEAFF	TGCGCCAGCAGCCGGGGAGGAGACACCGGGATGAACACTGAAGCTTTCTTT
TRBD1	few	TRBV6-6	TRBJ1-5	CASSTYTGGVQPQHF	TGTGCCAGCAGTACGTATACAGGGGGAGTCCAGCCCCAGCATTTT
TRBD2	once	TRBV5-1	TRBJ2-3	CASSTRTSGSTDTQYF	TGCGCCAGCAGCACCAGGACTAGCGGGAGCACAGATACGCAGTATTTT
-	-	TRBV29-1	TRBJ2-1	CSVERGRGRGEQFF	TGCAGCGTTGAAAGGGGGAGGGGCCGGGGTGAGCAGTTCTTC
-	-	TRBV5-1	TRBJ1-2	CASSPGQGLGYGYTF	TGCGCCAGCAGCCCCGGGCAGGGGCTGGGATATGGCTACACCTTC
-	-	TRBV6-6	TRBJ2-7	CASSDTYEQYF	TGTGCCAGCAGCGACACATACGAGCAGTACTTC
-	-	TRBV28	TRBJ1-1	CASSFGTPTEAFF	TGTGCCAGCAGTTTCGGTACCCCCACTGAAGCTTTCTTT
TRBD2	few	TRBV10-3	TRBJ2-7	CASEIGTSGTYEQYF	TGTGCCTCGGAAATAGGGACTAGCGGAACCTACGAGCAGTACTTC
-	-	TRBV10-3	TRBJ1-5	CAISEGQTYQPQHF	TGTGCCATCAGTGAAGGACAGACCTATCAGCCCCAGCATTTT
-	few	TRBV6-5	TRBJ2-7	CASSYSASAPEQYF	TGTGCCAGCAGTTACTCGGCCAGCGCTCCGGAGCAGTACTTC
TRBD2	-	TRBV5-4	TRBJ2-1	CASSSQSGGAGNEQFF	TGTGCCAGCAGCTCACAGAGCGGGGGGGCCGGGAATGAGCAGTTCTTC
-	-	TRBV5-4	TRBJ1-2	CASNLGPSNYGYTF	TGTGCCAGCAACCTGGGGCCATCCAACTATGGCTACACCTTC
TRBD2	once	TRBV7-9	TRBJ2-1	CASSLGSGLYNEQFF	TGTGCCAGCAGCTTGGGTAGCGGGTTATACAATGAGCAGTTCTTC
-	-	TRBV13	TRBJ2-5	CASSLGARVGETQYF	TGTGCCAGCAGCTTAGGAGCCAGGGTTGGAGAGACCCAGTACTTC
TRBD1	few	TRBV4-1	TRBJ2-1	CASSQVRGRGRLNNEQFF	TGCGCCAGCAGCCAAGTACGGGGCAGGGGGCGGCTGAACAATGAGCAGTTCTTC
-	many	TRBV29-1	TRBJ1-1	CSGEVNTEAFF	TGCAGCGGCGAAGTCAATACTGAAGCTTTCTTT
-	-	TRBV6-2/TRBV6-3	TRBJ2-6	CASSLRGLSGANVLTF	TGTGCCAGCAGTTTACGCGGACTTTCTGGGGCCAACGTCCTGACTTTC
-	once	TRBV19	TRBJ1-5	CASSILGANSNQPQHF	TGTGCCAGTAGTATTTTAGGGGCTAATAGCAATCAGCCCCAGCATTTT